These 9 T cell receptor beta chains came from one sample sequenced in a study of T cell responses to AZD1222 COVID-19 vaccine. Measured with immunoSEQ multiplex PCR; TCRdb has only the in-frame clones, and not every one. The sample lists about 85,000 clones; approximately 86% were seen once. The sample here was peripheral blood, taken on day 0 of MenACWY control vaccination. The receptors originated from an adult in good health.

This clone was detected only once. The CDR3: CASRLLEQETQYF. The CDR3 DNA follows: TGTGCCAGTAGACTGTTGGAGCAAGAGACCCAGTACTTC. This chain links TRBV19 with TRBJ2-5; unclear D gene. V was clipped by 6 bases and J by 2 bases, with 10 bases between them. Germline V lookup: CDR1 LNHDA, CDR2 SQIVND (reference sequence). The CDR3 is 13 amino acids.

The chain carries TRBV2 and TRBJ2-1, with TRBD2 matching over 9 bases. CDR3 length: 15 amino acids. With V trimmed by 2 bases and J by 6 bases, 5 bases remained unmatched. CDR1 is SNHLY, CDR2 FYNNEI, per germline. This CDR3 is CASSELRGGVNEQFF. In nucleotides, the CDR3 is TGTGCCAGCAGTGAACTGCGGGGGGGCGTCAATGAGCAGTTCTTC.

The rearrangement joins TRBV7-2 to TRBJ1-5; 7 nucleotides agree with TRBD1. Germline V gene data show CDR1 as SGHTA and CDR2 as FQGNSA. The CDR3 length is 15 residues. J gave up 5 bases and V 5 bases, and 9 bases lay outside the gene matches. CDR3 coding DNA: TGTGCCAGCAGCCCACGGTGGACAGGAGATCAGCCCCAGCATTTT. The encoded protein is CASSPRWTGDQPQHF. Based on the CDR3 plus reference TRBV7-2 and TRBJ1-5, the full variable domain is GAGVSQSPSNKVTEKGKDVELRCDPISGHTALYWYRQSLGQGLEFLIYFQGNSAPDKSGLPSDRFSAERTGGSVSTLTIQRTQQEDSAVYLCASSPRWTGDQPQHFGDGTRLSIL.

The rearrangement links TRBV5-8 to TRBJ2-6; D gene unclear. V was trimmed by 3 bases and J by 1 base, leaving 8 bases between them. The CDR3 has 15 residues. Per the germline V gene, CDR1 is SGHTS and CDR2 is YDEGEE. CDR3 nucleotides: TGTGCCAGCAGCTCAGCATGGTCTGGGGCCAACGTCCTGACTTTC. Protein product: CASSSAWSGANVLTF.

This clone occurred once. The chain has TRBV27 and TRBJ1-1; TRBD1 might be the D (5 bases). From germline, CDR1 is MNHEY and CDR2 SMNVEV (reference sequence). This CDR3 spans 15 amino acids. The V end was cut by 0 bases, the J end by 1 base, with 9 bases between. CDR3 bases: TGTGCCAGCAGTTTATCGGGGGTTCCGAACACTGAAGCTTTCTTT. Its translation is CASSLSGVPNTEAFF.

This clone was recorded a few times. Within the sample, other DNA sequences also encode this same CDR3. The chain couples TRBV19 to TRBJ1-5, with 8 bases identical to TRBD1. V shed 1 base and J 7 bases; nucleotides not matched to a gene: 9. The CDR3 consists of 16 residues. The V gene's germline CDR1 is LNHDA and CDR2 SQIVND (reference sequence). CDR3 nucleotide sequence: TGTGCCAGTAGTATAGGTGGAGGACAGGGTAGCCAGCCCCAGCATTTT. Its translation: CASSIGGGQGSQPQHF.

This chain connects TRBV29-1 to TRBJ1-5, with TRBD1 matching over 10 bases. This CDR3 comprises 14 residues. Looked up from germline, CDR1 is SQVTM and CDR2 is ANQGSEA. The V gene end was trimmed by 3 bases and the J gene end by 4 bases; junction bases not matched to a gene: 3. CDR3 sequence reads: CSVETGGPNQPQHF. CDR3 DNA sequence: TGCAGCGTTGAGACAGGGGGCCCGAATCAGCCCCAGCATTTT.

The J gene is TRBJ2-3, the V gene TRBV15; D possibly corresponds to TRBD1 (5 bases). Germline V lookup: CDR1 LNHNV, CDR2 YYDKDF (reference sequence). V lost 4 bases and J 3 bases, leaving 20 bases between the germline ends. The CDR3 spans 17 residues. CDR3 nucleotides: TGTGCCACCAGCAAAGAGATGGCAGGGAAAGGGACAGATACGCAGTATTTT. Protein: CATSKEMAGKGTDTQYF. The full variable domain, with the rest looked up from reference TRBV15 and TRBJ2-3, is DAMVIQNPRYQVTQFGKPVTLSCSQTLNHNVMYWYQQKSSQAPKLLFHYYDKDFNNEADTPDNFQSRRPNTSFCFLDIRSPGLGDTAMYLCATSKEMAGKGTDTQYFGPGTRLTVL.

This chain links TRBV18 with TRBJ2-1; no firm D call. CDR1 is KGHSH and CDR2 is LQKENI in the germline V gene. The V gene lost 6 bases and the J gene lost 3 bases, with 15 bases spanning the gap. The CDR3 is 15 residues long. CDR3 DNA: TGTGCCAGCTCCACCGGGTCAGTCGGCTACAATGAGCAGTTCTTC. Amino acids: CASSTGSVGYNEQFF. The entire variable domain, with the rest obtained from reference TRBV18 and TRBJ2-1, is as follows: NAGVMQNPRHLVRRRGQEARLRCSPMKGHSHVYWYRQLPEEGLKFMVYLQKENIIDESGMPKERFSAEFPKEGPSILRIQQVVRGDSAAYFCASSTGSVGYNEQFFGPGTRLTVL.